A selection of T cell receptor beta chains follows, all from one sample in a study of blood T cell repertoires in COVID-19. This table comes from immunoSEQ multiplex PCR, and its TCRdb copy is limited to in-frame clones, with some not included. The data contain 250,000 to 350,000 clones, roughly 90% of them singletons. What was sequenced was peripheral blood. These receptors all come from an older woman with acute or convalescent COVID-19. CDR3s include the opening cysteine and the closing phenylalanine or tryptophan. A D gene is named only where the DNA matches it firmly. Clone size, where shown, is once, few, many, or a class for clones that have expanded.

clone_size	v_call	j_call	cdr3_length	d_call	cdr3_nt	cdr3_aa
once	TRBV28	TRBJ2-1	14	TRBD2	TGTGCCAGCAGTCCAGCGGGACCCTACAATGAGCAGTTCTTC	CASSPAGPYNEQFF
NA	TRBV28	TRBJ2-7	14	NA	TGTGCCAGCAGCCTTGGGCTACCCACCTACGAGCAGTACTTC	CASSLGLPTYEQYF
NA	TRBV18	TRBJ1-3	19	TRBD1	TGTGCCAGCTCACCCATCAGAGGACAGGGGGGTACCTCTGGAAACACCATATATTTT	CASSPIRGQGGTSGNTIYF
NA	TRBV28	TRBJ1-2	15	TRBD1	TGTGCCAGCAGGAAGCCGGGACAGGGGGGAGGTGGCTACACCTTC	CASRKPGQGGGGYTF
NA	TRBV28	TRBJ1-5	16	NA	TGTGCCAGCAGTTTAAGGGTCGGCCAGGGTGGTCAGCCCCAGCATTTT	CASSLRVGQGGQPQHF
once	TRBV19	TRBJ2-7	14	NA	TGTGCCAGCGGTACACTGGGCGCCTCCTACGAGCAGTACTTC	CASGTLGASYEQYF
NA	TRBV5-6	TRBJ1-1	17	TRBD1	TGTGCCAGCAGCTTGGGTTGGGGATGGGACAGGGGCACTGAAGCTTTCTTT	CASSLGWGWDRGTEAFF
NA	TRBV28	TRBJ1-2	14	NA	TGTGCCAGCAGTATTGACACCCCCTTGAATGGCTACACCTTC	CASSIDTPLNGYTF
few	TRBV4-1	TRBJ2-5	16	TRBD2	TGCGCCAGCAGCCAAGTTGGTAGCGGGGGTTTAGAGACCCAGTACTTC	CASSQVGSGGLETQYF
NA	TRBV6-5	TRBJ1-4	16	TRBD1	TGTGCCAGCAGTTCCACCTGGACAGGAACTAATGAAAAACTGTTTTTT	CASSSTWTGTNEKLFF
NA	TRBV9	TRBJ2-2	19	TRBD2	TGTGCCAGCAGCGTAGCTTCGACTAGCGGGAGGACCAACACCGGGGAGCTGTTTTTT	CASSVASTSGRTNTGELFF
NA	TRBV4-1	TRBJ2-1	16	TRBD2	TGCGCCAGCAGCCCGCAGCAGGGAGGGTCCTACAATGAGCAGTTCTTC	CASSPQQGGSYNEQFF
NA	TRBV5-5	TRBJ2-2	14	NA	TGTGCCAGCAGCTTGGTCCACTCTAACCGGGAGCTGTTTTTT	CASSLVHSNRELFF
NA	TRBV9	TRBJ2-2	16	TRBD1	TGTGCCAGCAGCGTAGGGACAGGGGGAAGAACCGGGGAGCTGTTTTTT	CASSVGTGGRTGELFF
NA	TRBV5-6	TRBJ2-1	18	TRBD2	TGTGCCAGCAGCTTGGCCGGTCTAACTAGCGGTTTTTACAATGAGCAGTTCTTC	CASSLAGLTSGFYNEQFF
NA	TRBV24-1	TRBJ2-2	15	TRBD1	TGTGCCACCAGTGCCCACAGGGGGAACACCGGGGAGCTGTTTTTT	CATSAHRGNTGELFF
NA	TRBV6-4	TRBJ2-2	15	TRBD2	TGTGCCAGCAGTGACGAGGCGGGAGTAGGAGGGGAGCTGTTTTTT	CASSDEAGVGGELFF
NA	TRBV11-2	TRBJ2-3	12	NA	TGTGCCAGCAGCTCCCCATTTGATACGCAGTATTTT	CASSSPFDTQYF
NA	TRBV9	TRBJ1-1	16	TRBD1	TGTGCCAGCAGCCCAAGACAGGGGGTCGGGATAACTGAAGCTTTCTTT	CASSPRQGVGITEAFF
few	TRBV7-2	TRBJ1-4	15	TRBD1	TGTGCCAGCAGCTTAGTCGGGACAGGCAATGAAAAACTGTTTTTT	CASSLVGTGNEKLFF
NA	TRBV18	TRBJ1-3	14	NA	TGTGCCAGCTCACCACCGCAGGGGCGGTACACCATATATTTT	CASSPPQGRYTIYF
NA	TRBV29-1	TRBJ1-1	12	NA	TGCAGCGTTGAAGGGGCGCGTACTGAAGCTTTCTTT	CSVEGARTEAFF
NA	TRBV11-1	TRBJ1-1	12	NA	TGTGCCAGCAGCTTAGCGGCCACTGAAGCTTTCTTT	CASSLAATEAFF
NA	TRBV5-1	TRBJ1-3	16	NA	TGCGCCAGCAGTCCCACCCAGGGAGGGTCTGGAAACACCATATATTTT	CASSPTQGGSGNTIYF
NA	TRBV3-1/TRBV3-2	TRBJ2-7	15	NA	TGTGCCAGCAGCCAAGACGTCCCTTGGCCAGACGAGCAGTACTTC	CASSQDVPWPDEQYF
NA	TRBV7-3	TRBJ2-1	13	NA	TGTGCCAGCAGCTTAACGCCTAGCGTTGAGCAGTTCTTC	CASSLTPSVEQFF
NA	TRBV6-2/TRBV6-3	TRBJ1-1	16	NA	TGTGCCAGCAGCCTTAGCAGGGGAAGGATGGCCACTGAAGCTTTCTTT	CASSLSRGRMATEAFF
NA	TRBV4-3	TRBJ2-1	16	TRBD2	TGCGCCAGCAGCCCGGGAATAGGACTAGCGGCGAATGAGCAGTTCTTC	CASSPGIGLAANEQFF
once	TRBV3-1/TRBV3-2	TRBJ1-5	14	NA	TGTGCCAGCAGCCAAGGGAGGAGGGATCAGCCCCAGCATTTT	CASSQGRRDQPQHF
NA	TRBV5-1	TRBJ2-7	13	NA	TGCGCCAGCAGCTTGGAGAGGGCACACGAGCAGTACTTC	CASSLERAHEQYF
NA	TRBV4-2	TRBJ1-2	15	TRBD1	TGTGCCAGCAGCCTACAGGGGCAGGCTGACTATGGCTACACCTTC	CASSLQGQADYGYTF
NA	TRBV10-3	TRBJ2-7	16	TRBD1	TGTGCCATCAGTGAGACAACAGGGGTAGGTTCCTACGAGCAGTACTTC	CAISETTGVGSYEQYF
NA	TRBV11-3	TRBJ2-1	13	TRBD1	TGTGCCAGCAGCTCCCGACAGGGGGCAAAGCAGTTCTTC	CASSSRQGAKQFF
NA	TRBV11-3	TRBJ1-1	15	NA	TGTGCCAGCAGCTTAGGCGGCCACGGCAACACTGAAGCTTTCTTT	CASSLGGHGNTEAFF
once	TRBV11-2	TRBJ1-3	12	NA	TGTGCCAGCAGCCACACAGGAAACACCATATATTTT	CASSHTGNTIYF
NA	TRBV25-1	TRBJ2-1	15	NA	TGTGCCAGCAGTCCCGGGACTGGGTCCTACAATGAGCAGTTCTTC	CASSPGTGSYNEQFF
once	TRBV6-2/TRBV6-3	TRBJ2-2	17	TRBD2	TGTGCCAGCAGTTACTCTGGCGGGAGGGCGAACACCGGGGAGCTGTTTTTT	CASSYSGGRANTGELFF
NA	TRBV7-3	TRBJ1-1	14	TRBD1	TGTGCCAGCAGCCCCACAGGGGCGGACACTGAAGCTTTCTTT	CASSPTGADTEAFF
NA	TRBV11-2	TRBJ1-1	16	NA	TGTGCCAGCAGCTTAGACCCTAGGGGTTTTTACACTGAAGCTTTCTTT	CASSLDPRGFYTEAFF
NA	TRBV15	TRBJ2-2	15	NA	TGTGCCACCAGCAGGCGGGACGCGGGGACCGGGGAGCTGTTTTTT	CATSRRDAGTGELFF
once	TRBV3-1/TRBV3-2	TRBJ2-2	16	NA	TGTGCCAGCAGCCAAAGTGTCCTAGCGAGTAGCGGGGAGCTGTTTTTT	CASSQSVLASSGELFF
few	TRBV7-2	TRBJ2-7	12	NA	TGTGCCAGCAGCTTAAGTAGGGGCGAGCAGTACTTC	CASSLSRGEQYF